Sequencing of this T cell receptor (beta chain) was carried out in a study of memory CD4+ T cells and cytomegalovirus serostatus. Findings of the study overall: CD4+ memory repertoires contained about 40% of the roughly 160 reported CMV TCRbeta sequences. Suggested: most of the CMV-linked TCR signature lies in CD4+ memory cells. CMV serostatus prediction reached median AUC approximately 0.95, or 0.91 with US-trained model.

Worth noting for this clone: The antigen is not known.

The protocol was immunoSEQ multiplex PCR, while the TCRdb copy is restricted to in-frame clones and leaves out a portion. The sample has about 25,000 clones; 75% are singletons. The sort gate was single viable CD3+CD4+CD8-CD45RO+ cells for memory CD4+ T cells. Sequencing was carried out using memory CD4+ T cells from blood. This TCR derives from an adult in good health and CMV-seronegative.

The CDR3 protein is CASSQDWRQGREPQHF. The CDR3 bases are TGCGCCAGCAGCCAAGATTGGCGGCAGGGGAGAGAGCCCCAGCATTTT. J is TRBJ1-5 and V is TRBV4-3, with D possibly being TRBD1 (6 bases). The CDR3 contains 16 residues. CDR1 and CDR2 (germline): LGHNA, YSLEER. Trimming left V 0 bases short and J 8 bases short, with 17 bases between.